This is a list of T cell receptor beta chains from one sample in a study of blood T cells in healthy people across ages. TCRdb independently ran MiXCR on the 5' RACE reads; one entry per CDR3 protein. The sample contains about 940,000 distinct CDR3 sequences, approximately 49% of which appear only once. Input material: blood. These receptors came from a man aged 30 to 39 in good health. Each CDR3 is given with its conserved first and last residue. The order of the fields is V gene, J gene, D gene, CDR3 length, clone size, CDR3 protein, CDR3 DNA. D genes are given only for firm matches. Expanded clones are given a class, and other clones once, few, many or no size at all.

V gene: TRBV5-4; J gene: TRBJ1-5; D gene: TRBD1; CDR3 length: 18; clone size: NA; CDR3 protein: CASNPRDRDSFSNQPQHF; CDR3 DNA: TGTGCCAGCAACCCCCGGGACAGGGATTCTTTTAGCAATCAGCCCCAGCATTTT
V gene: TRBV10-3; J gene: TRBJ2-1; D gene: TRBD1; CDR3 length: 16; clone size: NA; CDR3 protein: CAISSGKGQGRNEQFF; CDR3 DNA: TGTGCCATCAGTTCGGGGAAGGGACAGGGAAGAAATGAGCAGTTCTTC
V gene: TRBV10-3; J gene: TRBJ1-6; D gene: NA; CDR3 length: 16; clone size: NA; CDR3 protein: CAISEVRGGNNSPLHF; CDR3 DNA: TGTGCCATCAGTGAAGTAAGGGGAGGGAATAATTCACCCCTCCACTTT
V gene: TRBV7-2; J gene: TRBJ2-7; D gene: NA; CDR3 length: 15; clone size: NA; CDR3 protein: CASSLGGWSSYEQYF; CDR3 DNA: TGTGCCAGCAGCTTGGGGGGTTGGAGCTCCTACGAGCAGTACTTC
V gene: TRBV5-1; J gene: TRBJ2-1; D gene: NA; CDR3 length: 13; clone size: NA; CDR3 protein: CASSLEVVNEQFF; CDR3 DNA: TGCGCCAGCAGCTTGGAGGTGGTCAATGAGCAGTTCTTC
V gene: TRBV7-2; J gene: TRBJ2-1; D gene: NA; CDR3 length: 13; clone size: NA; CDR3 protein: CASSLFGGNEQFF; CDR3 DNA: TGTGCCAGCAGCTTATTCGGCGGGAATGAGCAGTTCTTC
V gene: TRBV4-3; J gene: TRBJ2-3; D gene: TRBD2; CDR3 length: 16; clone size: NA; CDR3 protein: CASSQDGSGGTDTQYF; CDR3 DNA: TGCGCCAGCAGCCAAGATGGGTCCGGGGGGACAGATACGCAGTATTTT
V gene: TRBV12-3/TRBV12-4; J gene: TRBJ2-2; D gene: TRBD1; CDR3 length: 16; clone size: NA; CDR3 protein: CASSSGQGSFTGELFF; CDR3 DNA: TGTGCCAGCAGTTCCGGACAGGGTTCATTCACCGGGGAGCTGTTTTTT
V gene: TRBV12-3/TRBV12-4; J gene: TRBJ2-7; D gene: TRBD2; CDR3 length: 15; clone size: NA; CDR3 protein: CASSGGSGGPYEQYF; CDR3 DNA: TGTGCCAGCAGTGGGGGTAGCGGGGGCCCCTACGAGCAGTACTTC
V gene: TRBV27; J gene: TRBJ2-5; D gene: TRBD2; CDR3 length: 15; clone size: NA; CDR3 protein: CASSPTGGAQETQYF; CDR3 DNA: TGTGCCAGCAGCCCGACGGGGGGTGCTCAAGAGACCCAGTACTTC
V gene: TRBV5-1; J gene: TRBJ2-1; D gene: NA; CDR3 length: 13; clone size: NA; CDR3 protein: CASSPGRGYEQLF; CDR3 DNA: TGCGCCAGCAGCCCCGGACGGGGGTATGAGCAGTTATTC
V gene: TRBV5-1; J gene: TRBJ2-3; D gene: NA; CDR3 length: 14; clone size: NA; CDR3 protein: CASSQQQGTDTQYF; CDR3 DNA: TGCGCCAGCAGCCAGCAGCAGGGCACAGATACGCAGTATTTT
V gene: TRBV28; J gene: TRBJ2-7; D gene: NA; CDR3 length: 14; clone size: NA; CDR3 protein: CASSLRQEKHEQYF; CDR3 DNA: TGTGCCAGCAGTTTACGACAGGAGAAGCACGAGCAGTACTTC
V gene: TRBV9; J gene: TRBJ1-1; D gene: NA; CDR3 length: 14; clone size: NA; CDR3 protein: CASSVAPVPTEAFF; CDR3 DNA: TGTGCCAGCAGCGTAGCACCGGTTCCCACTGAAGCTTTCTTT
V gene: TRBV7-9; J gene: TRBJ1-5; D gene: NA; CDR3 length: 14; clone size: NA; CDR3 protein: CASGLSGGNQPQHF; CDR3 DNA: TGTGCCAGCGGTCTCTCCGGGGGCAATCAGCCCCAGCATTTT
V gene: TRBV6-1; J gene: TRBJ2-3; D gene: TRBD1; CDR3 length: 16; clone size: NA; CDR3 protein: CASRIGPGQGTDTQYF; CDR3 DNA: TGTGCCAGCCGCATCGGACCGGGACAGGGAACAGATACGCAGTATTTT
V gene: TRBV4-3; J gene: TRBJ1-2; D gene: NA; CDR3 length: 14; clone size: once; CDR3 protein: CASSREQGNYGYTF; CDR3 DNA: TGCGCCAGCAGCCGGGAACAGGGAAACTATGGCTACACCTTC
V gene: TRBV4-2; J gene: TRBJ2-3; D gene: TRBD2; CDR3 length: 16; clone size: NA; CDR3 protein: CASSQVVAGGTDTQYF; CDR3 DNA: TGTGCCAGCAGCCAAGTGGTAGCGGGGGGCACAGATACGCAGTATTTT
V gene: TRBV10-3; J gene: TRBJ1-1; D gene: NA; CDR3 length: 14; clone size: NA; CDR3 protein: CAISDARQNTEAFF; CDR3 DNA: TGTGCCATCAGTGACGCACGGCAGAACACTGAAGCTTTCTTT
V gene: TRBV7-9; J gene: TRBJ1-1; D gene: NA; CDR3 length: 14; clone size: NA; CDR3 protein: CASSLVSVNTEAFF; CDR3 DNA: TGTGCCAGCAGCTTAGTGAGCGTGAACACTGAAGCTTTCTTT
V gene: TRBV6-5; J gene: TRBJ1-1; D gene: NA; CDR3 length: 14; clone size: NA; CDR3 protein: CASSYSGGRTEAFF; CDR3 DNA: TGTGCCAGCAGTTACTCTGGGGGTCGGACTGAAGCTTTCTTT
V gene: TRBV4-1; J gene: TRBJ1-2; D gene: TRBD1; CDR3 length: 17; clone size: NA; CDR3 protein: CASSQEISGGGTYGYTF; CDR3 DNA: TGCGCCAGCAGCCAAGAGATCAGTGGAGGGGGCACATATGGCTACACCTTC
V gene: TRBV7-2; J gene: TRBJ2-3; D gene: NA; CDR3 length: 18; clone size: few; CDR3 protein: CASSPGFGQGRDTDTQYF; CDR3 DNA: TGTGCCAGCAGCCCAGGGTTTGGCCAGGGTCGTGACACAGATACGCAGTATTTT